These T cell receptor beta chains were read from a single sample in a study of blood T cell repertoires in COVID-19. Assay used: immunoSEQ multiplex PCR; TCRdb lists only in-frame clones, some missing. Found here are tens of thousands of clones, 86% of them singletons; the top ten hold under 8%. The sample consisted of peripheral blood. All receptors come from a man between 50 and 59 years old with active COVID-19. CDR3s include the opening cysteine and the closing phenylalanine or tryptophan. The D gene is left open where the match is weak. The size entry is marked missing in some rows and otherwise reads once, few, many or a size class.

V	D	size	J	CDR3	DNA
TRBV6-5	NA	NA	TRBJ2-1	CASTQTIGPGSEQFF	TGTGCCAGCACCCAAACCATTGGGCCTGGGTCTGAGCAGTTCTTC
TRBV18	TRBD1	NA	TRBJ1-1	CASSARGTANTEAFF	TGTGCCAGCTCGGCTCGAGGGACAGCTAACACTGAAGCTTTCTTT
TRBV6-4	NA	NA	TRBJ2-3	CASSGLPGDTQYF	TGTGCCAGCTCGGGACTGCCGGGGGATACGCAGTATTTT
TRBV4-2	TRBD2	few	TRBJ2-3	CASSQESLAGLETDTQYF	TGTGCCAGCAGCCAAGAATCCCTAGCGGGTCTCGAGACAGATACGCAGTATTTT
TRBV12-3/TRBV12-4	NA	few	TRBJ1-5	CATKQGWNQPQHF	TGTGCCACCAAGCAGGGTTGGAATCAGCCCCAGCATTTT
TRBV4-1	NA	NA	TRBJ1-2	CASSPQRGTGGYTF	TGCGCCAGCAGCCCCCAGAGGGGGACCGGGGGCTACACCTTC
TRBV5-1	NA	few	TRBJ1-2	CASSREGDGTFYGYTF	TGCGCCAGCAGCCGGGAAGGTGACGGAACCTTTTATGGCTACACCTTC
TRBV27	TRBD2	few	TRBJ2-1	CASSFARGNYEQFF	TGTGCCAGCAGTTTCGCGCGGGGGAACTATGAGCAGTTCTTC
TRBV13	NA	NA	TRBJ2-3	CASSLPGTDTQYF	TGTGCCAGCAGCCTCCCCGGCACAGATACGCAGTATTTT
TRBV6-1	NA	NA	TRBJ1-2	CASSERAQSEGYGYTF	TGTGCCAGCAGTGAAAGGGCCCAATCCGAGGGCTATGGCTACACCTTC
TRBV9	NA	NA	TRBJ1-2	CASSTSTVTYGYTF	TGTGCCAGCAGCACCTCGACAGTTACTTATGGCTACACCTTC
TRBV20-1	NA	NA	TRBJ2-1	CSATGINEQFF	TGCAGTGCTACAGGGATCAATGAGCAGTTCTTC
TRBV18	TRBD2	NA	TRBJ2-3	CASSPQAGITDTQYF	TGTGCCAGCTCACCTCAAGCGGGAATCACAGATACGCAGTATTTT
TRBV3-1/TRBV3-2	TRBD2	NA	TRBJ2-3	CASSLGLAGTDTQYF	TGTGCCAGCAGCTTGGGACTAGCGGGCACAGATACGCAGTATTTT
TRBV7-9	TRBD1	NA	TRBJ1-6	CASSPRTGNNSPLHF	TGTGCCAGCAGCCCCCGGACAGGGAATAATTCACCCCTCCACTTT
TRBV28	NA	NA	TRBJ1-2	CASGRVLGYGYTF	TGTGCCAGCGGCAGGGTTCTTGGCTATGGCTACACCTTC
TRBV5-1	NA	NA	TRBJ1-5	CASSAGQNQPQHF	TGCGCCAGCAGCGCCGGACAAAATCAGCCCCAGCATTTT
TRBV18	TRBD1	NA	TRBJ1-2	CASSPRGQGGGYTF	TGTGCCAGCTCACCGCGGGGACAGGGAGGTGGCTACACCTTC
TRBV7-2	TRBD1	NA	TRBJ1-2	CASSYRDRGLSDYGYTF	TGTGCCAGCAGCTATCGAGACAGGGGGCTCAGCGACTATGGCTACACCTTC
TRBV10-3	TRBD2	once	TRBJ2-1	CAISESMTSGRARLNEQFF	TGTGCCATCAGTGAGTCAATGACTAGCGGGAGGGCCCGTCTCAATGAGCAGTTCTTC
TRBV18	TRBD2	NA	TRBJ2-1	CASSPGLEIYNEQFF	TGTGCCAGCTCACCGGGACTAGAGATTTACAATGAGCAGTTCTTC
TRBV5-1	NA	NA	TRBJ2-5	CASSLQGTFQETQYF	TGCGCCAGCAGCTTACAGGGGACTTTCCAAGAGACCCAGTACTTC
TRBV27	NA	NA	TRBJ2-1	CASSSSPGGEGYNEQFF	TGTGCCAGCAGTTCCTCCCCGGGGGGCGAGGGGTACAATGAGCAGTTCTTC
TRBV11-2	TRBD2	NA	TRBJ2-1	CASSLGLAGSYNEQFF	TGTGCCAGCAGCTTGGGACTAGCGGGAAGTTACAATGAGCAGTTCTTC
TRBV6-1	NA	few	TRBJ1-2	CASSEGPGLTTF	TGTGCCAGCAGTGAAGGTCCAGGACTAACCACCTTC
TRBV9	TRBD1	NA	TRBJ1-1	CASSSTGGRNTEAFF	TGTGCCAGCAGCTCCACAGGGGGCCGGAACACTGAAGCTTTCTTT
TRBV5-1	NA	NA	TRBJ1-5	CASSLGTDFTTQPQHF	TGCGCCAGCAGCTTGGGGACAGACTTTACGACTCAGCCCCAGCATTTT
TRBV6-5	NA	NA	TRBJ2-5	CASRTLGGTQYF	TGTGCCAGCAGAACACTAGGAGGGACCCAGTACTTC
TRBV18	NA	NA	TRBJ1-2	CASSPGLSYGYTF	TGTGCCAGCTCCCCAGGGCTCTCTTATGGCTACACCTTC
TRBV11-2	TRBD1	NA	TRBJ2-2	CASSRTPGGAGELFF	TGTGCCAGCAGCCGAACGCCAGGGGGCGCCGGGGAGCTGTTTTTT
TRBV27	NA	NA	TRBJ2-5	CASSPLVGGDRETQYF	TGTGCCAGCAGTCCCCTTGTTGGCGGGGACCGAGAGACCCAGTACTTC
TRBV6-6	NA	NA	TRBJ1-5	CASSPLLGNQPQHF	TGTGCCAGCAGTCCTCTCCTTGGCAATCAGCCCCAGCATTTT
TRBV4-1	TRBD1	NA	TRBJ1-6	CASSQFAGTGNSPLHF	TGCGCCAGCAGCCAATTCGCCGGGACAGGAAATTCACCCCTCCACTTT
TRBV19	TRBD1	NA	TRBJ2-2	CASTTGDGAGELFF	TGTGCCAGCACGACAGGGGATGGTGCCGGGGAGCTGTTTTTT
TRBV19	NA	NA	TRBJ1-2	CASRYGIGYTF	TGTGCCAGTAGGTACGGGATCGGCTACACCTTC
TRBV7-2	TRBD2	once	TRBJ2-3	CASSKRTSGTDTQYF	TGTGCCAGCAGCAAGAGGACTAGCGGCACAGATACGCAGTATTTT
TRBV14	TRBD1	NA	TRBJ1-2	CASSQETRQGAYGYTF	TGTGCCAGCAGCCAAGAGACGAGACAGGGGGCCTATGGCTACACCTTC
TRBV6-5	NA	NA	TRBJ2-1	CASSPRDSYYNEQFF	TGTGCCAGCAGTCCCCGGGACTCATACTACAATGAGCAGTTCTTC
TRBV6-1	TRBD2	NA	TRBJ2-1	CASSEFVGTSGYNEQFF	TGTGCCAGCAGTGAATTTGTGGGGACTAGCGGGTACAATGAGCAGTTCTTC
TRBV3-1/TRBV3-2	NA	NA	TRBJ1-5	CASSRGGNQPQHF	TGTGCCAGCAGCCGGGGAGGCAATCAGCCCCAGCATTTT
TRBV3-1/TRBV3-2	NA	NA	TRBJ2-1	CASSQDGRTARFF	TGTGCCAGCAGCCAAGATGGTCGCACTGCCCGGTTCTTC
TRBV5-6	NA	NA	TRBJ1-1	CASSLGRTAMNTEAFF	TGTGCCAGCAGCTTGGGGAGGACAGCTATGAACACTGAAGCTTTCTTT
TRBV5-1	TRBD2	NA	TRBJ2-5	CASSPSGGAETQYF	TGCGCCAGCAGCCCTAGCGGGGGGGCAGAGACCCAGTACTTC
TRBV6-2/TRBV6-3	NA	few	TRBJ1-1	CASSYSTVNTEAFF	TGTGCCAGCAGTTACTCGACAGTGAACACTGAAGCTTTCTTT
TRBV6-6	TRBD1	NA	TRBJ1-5	CASSYSDRLRQPQHF	TGTGCCAGCAGTTACTCGGACAGGCTACGCCAGCCCCAGCATTTT
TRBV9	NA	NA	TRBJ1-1	CASSRGSNTEAFF	TGTGCCAGCAGCCGGGGTTCTAACACTGAAGCTTTCTTT
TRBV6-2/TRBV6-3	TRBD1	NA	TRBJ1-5	CASSAKSPGRGSNQPQHF	TGTGCCAGCAGTGCCAAGTCTCCGGGCAGGGGGTCCAATCAGCCCCAGCATTTT
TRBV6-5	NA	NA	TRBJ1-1	CASRTADTEAFF	TGTGCCAGCAGAACAGCGGACACTGAAGCTTTCTTT
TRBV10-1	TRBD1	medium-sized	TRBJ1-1	CASSKGQLMNTEAFF	TGCGCCAGCAGTAAGGGACAGCTAATGAACACTGAAGCTTTCTTT
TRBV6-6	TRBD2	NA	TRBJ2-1	CASSLAGGPDEQFF	TGTGCCAGCAGTTTAGCGGGGGGGCCGGATGAGCAGTTCTTC
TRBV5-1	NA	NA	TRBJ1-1	CASSLDPNTEAFF	TGCGCCAGCAGCTTGGATCCAAACACTGAAGCTTTCTTT